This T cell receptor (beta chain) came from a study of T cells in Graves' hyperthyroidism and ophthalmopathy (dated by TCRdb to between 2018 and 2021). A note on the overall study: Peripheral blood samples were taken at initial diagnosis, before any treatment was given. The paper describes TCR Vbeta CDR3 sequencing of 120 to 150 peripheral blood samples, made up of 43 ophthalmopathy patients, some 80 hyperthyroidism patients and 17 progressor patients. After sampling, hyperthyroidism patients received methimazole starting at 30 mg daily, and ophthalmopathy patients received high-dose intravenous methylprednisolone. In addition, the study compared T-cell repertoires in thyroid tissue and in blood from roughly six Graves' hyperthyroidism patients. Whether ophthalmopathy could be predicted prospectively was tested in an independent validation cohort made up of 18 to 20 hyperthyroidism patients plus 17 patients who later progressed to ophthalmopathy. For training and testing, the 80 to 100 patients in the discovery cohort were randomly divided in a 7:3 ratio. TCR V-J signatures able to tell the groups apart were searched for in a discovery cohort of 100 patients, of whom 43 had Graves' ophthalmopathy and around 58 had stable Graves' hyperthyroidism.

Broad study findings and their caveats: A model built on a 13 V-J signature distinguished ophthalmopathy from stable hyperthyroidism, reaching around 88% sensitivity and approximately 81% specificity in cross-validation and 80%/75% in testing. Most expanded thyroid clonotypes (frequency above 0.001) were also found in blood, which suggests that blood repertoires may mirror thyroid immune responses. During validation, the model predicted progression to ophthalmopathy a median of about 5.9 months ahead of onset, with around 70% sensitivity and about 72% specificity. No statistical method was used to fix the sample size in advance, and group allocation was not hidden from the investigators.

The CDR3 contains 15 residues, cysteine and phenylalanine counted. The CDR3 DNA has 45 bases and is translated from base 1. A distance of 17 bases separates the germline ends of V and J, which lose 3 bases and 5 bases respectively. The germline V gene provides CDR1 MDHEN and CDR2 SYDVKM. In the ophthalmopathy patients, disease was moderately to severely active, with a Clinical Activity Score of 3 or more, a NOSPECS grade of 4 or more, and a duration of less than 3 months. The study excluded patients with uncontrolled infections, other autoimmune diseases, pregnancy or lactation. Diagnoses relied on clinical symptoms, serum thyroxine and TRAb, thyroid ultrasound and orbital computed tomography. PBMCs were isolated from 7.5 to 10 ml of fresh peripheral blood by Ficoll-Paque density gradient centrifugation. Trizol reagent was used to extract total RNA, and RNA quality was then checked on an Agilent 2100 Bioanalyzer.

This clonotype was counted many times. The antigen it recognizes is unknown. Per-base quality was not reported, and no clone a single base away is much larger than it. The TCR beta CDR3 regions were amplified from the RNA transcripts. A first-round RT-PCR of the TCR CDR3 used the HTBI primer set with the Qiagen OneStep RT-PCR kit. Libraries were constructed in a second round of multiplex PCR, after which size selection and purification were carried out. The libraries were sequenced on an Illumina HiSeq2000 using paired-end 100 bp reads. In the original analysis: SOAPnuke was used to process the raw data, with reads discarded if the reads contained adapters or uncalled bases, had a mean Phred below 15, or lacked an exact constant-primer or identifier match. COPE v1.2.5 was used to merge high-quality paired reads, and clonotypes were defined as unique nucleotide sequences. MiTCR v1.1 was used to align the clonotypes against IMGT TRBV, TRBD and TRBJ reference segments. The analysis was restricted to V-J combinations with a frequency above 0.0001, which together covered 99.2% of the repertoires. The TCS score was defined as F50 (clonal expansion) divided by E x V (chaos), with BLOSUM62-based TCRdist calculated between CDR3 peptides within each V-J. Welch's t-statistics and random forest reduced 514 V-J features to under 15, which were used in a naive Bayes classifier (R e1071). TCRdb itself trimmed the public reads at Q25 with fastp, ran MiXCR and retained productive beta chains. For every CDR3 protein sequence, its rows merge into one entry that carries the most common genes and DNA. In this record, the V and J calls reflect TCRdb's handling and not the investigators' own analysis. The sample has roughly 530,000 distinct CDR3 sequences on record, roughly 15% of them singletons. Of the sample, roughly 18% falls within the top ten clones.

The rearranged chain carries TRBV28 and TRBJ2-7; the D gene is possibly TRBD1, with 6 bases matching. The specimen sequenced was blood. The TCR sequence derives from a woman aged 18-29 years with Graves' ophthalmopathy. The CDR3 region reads CASSFRDILLNEQYF. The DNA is TGTGCCAGCAGTTTTAGGGACATCCTCCTGAACGAGCAGTACTTC.